Given below is one TCR beta chain in context. This sample was included in a study of blood T cell repertoires in COVID-19. Overall study: Samples came from the United States, Italy and Spain, spanning acute and convalescent COVID-19.

In the original processing: The authors estimated nucleated cell counts from reference gene primer amplification. Sequencing was performed with immunoSEQ multiplex PCR; in TCRdb, only in-frame clones are kept and a portion is missing. Clonal size and the V and J genes are those of that table, whereas D and trimming came from the DNA. Seen here are roughly 260,000 clones, 70% to 85% observed once, and the top ten hold about 4%. The clonotype was recovered from a woman aged 40-49 years with active or convalescent COVID-19. Sequenced input: peripheral blood.

The CDR3 bases are TGTGCCAGCAGTTACACCCGACAGGGGGCAGACTATGGCTACACCTTC. It is translated as CASSYTRQGADYGYTF. The chain joins TRBV6-6 to TRBJ1-2, with TRBD1 matching over 10 bases. The junction had 6 bases not matched to a gene; V was cut back by 2 bases and J by 3 bases. Germline loops: CDR1 MNHNY, CDR2 SVGAGI (reference sequence). The CDR3 is 16 residues long.